This TCR beta chain comes out of a study of CD8 T cells in Susac syndrome. From blood CD8+ and CD4+ T cells, the TCR beta chain was sequenced. The patients who served as multiple sclerosis controls were treatment-naive and had stable or active relapsing-remitting disease that fulfilled the revised McDonald criteria. The CDR3 loop spans 13 amino acids. Trimming left V 2 bases short and J 7 bases short, with 9 bases between. Germline V gene sequence: CDR1 KGHSH, CDR2 LQKENI. Reverse transcription of about 0.5 to 1 ug RNA was carried out with random hexamers. The TCR beta CDR3 was amplified by immunoSEQ multiplex PCR across 54 Vbeta, 13 Jbeta. TCRdb reanalysed the immunoSEQ multiplex PCR reads using MiXCR and keeps one entry per CDR3 protein. The table includes 150,000 to 200,000 distinct CDR3 sequences, roughly 94% detected once.

The clonotype originates from a human donor with multiple sclerosis. The sample comprised CD4+ T cells from PBMCs. The chain joins TRBV18 to TRBJ1-5, with unresolved D. The CDR3 protein is CASSPAREQPQHF. The CDR3 DNA sequence: TGTGCCAGCTCACCAGCTAGGGAACAGCCCCAGCATTTT.